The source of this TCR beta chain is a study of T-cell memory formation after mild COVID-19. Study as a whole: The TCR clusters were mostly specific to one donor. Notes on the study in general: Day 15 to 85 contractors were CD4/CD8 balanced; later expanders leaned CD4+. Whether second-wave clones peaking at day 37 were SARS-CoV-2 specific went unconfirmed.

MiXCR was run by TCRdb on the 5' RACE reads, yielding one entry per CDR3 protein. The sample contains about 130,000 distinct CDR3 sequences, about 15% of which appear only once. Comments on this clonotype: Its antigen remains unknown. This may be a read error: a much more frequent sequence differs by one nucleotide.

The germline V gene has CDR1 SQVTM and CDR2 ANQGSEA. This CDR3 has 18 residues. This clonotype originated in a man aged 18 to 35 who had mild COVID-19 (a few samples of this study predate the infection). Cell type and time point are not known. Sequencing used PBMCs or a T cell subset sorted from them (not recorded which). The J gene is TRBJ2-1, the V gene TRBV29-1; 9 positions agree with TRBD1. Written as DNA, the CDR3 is TGCAGCGTCCAAACCGGGACAGGGTTACGTGGGTCCTACAATGAGCCGTTCTTC. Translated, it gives CSVQTGTGLRGSYNEPFF.